This T cell receptor beta chain was sequenced for a study of shared clonotypes between healthy human individuals. Clones were read by immunoSEQ multiplex PCR, and TCRdb kept only the in-frame ones, dropping some. The table lists 2,500,000 or so clones, approximately 93% of them singletons. Sequenced: naive CD4+ T cells from PBMCs. The subset was: CD45RA+ positively selected. The clonotype was recovered from a man between 18 and 35 years old in good health. Some clones in this sample may be carry-over from other donors' samples.

The CDR3 DNA sequence: TGTGCCAGCTCACCTCTTCAGTCTGCTTCAGATACGCAGTATTTT. It translates to CASSPLQSASDTQYF. The chain has TRBV18 and TRBJ2-3, with D unclear. The CDR3 is 15 amino acids. V was shortened by 3 bases and J by 4 bases, with 14 bases between the two germline ends. In germline, CDR1 is KGHSH, CDR2 LQKENI. Based on the CDR3 plus reference TRBV18 and TRBJ2-3, the full variable domain is NAGVMQNPRHLVRRRGQEARLRCSPMKGHSHVYWYRQLPEEGLKFMVYLQKENIIDESGMPKERFSAEFPKEGPSILRIQQVVRGDSAAYFCASSPLQSASDTQYFGPGTRLTVL.